The following is a T cell receptor (beta chain) sequence with its context. This sample was included in a study of blood T cell repertoires in COVID-19. V gave up 4 bases and J gave up 4 bases, with 8 bases separating them. CDR3 size: 13 residues. Germline V CDR1 and CDR2: LGHNA, YNFKEQ. TCRdb keeps only in-frame clones here, not all; method: immunoSEQ multiplex PCR. The table includes approximately 170,000 clones, 84% detected once. The specimen was PBMCs or T cells enriched from blood (not recorded which). The TCR originated in a man aged 50-59 years who had recovered from COVID-19. This chain connects TRBV4-2 to TRBJ1-3; D is unclear. This CDR3 is CASSPETGNTIYF. In DNA form, the CDR3 reads TGTGCCAGCAGCCCGGAGACGGGAAACACCATATATTTT.